The source of this TCR beta chain is a study of blood T cell repertoires in COVID-19. The protocol was immunoSEQ multiplex PCR, while the TCRdb copy is restricted to in-frame clones and leaves out a portion. The repertoire consists of roughly 100,000 clones, with roughly 81% occurring once and the leading ten covering around 4.8%. This clone was seen once. Trimming removed 0 bases from V and 3 bases from J, with 11 bases in between. CDR1 is SGHNT, CDR2 YENEEA, per germline. The CDR3 has 15 residues. Material for sequencing was peripheral blood. The sequence was obtained from a man older than 75 with COVID-19, enrolled during active disease. The V and J genes are TRBV11-3 and TRBJ1-1; D gene ambiguous. The CDR3 DNA sequence: TGTGCCAGCAGCTTAGATGGCGGTTTGGACACTGAAGCTTTCTTT. Protein: CASSLDGGLDTEAFF.